This T cell receptor (beta chain) was recorded in a study of T cells in Graves' hyperthyroidism and ophthalmopathy. Overall study: Sampling of peripheral blood happened at initial diagnosis, prior to any treatment.

Researchers took RNA transcripts and amplified the TCR beta CDR3 regions from them. Using the HTBI primer set, a first-round RT-PCR was run on the TCR CDR3. TCRdb reprocessed the multiplex PCR reads via MiXCR and lists one record per CDR3 protein. Seen here are under 350,000 distinct CDR3 sequences, over 15% observed once, and the top ten hold just over 55%. V lost 3 bases and J lost 4, with 10 bases in between. This CDR3 is built from 13 residues. Looked up from germline, CDR1 is SGDLS and CDR2 is YYNGEE. The sequenced sample was blood. The receptor comes from a woman in her sixties or seventies with Graves' ophthalmopathy. The V and J genes are TRBV9 and TRBJ1-2; perhaps TRBD1 as D (6 bases). The CDR3 nucleotides are TGTGCCAGCAGCGGACAGGCCATCTATGGCTACACCTTC. This sequence encodes CASSGQAIYGYTF. Variable domain in full (rest from reference TRBV9 and TRBJ1-2): DSGVTQTPKHLITATGQRVTLRCSPRSGDLSVYWYQQSLDQGLQFLIQYYNGEERAKGNILERFSAQQFPDLHSELNLSSLELGDSALYFCASSGQAIYGYTFGSGTRLTVV.